The rows below give T cell receptor beta chains drawn from one sample of a study of blood T cells in healthy people across ages. Each CDR3 protein gets one entry after TCRdb re-called the 5' RACE reads with MiXCR. The sample contains roughly 1 million distinct CDR3 sequences, around 27% of which appear only once. The sample was also reused in another study, on T cells of mothers and their children.

Specimen: blood. These receptors all stem from a girl aged 2 to 9 in good health. Both conserved end residues are part of each CDR3. Fields, in order: D gene, J gene, V gene, clone size, CDR3 length, CDR3 protein, CDR3 DNA. The D gene is left open where the match is weak. Only part of the rows carry a size: once, few, many, or a class if the clone is expanded.

>-|TRBJ2-7|TRBV12-3/TRBV12-4|few|14
CASSPDRLVDEQYF
TGTGCCAGCAGTCCCGACAGGCTGGTAGACGAGCAGTACTTC
>-|TRBJ2-1|TRBV4-1|once|15
CASSQGLWGRNEQFF
TGCGCCAGCAGCCAAGGATTGTGGGGGAGGAATGAGCAGTTCTTC
>-|TRBJ2-7|TRBV7-9|-|14
CASSRVGLAYEQYF
TGTGCCAGCAGCCGAGTGGGGCTAGCCTACGAGCAGTACTTC
>-|TRBJ2-5|TRBV28|-|16
CASRSPGRELKSEQYF
TGTGCCAGCAGAAGCCCCGGCCGCGAGCTTAAATCGGAGCAGTACTTC
>-|TRBJ2-2|TRBV15|-|13
CVTGLQGSGELFF
TGTGTCACCGGCCTACAGGGCTCCGGGGAGCTGTTTTTT
>-|TRBJ2-7|TRBV28|-|16
CASSLFDGGKTYEQYF
TGTGCCAGCAGTTTGTTTGATGGGGGAAAGACTTACGAGCAGTACTTC
>-|TRBJ1-5|TRBV6-1|few|14
CASSETQGAQPQHF
TGTGCCAGCAGTGAAACCCAAGGGGCTCAGCCCCAGCATTTT
>TRBD1|TRBJ2-1|TRBV5-5|-|16
CASRFPGQGSNNEQFF
TGTGCCAGCAGGTTCCCGGGACAGGGGTCGAACAATGAGCAGTTCTTC
>TRBD2|TRBJ2-1|TRBV3-1|few|16
CASSPSGTSGRGEQFF
TGTGCCAGCAGCCCGAGCGGGACTAGCGGGAGAGGTGAGCAGTTCTTC
>-|TRBJ2-5|TRBV6-4|few|12
CASKGQQETQYF
TGTGCCAGCAAGGGGCAGCAAGAGACCCAGTACTTC
>TRBD2|TRBJ2-3|TRBV7-9|few|17
CASSLAPKRTREDTQYF
TGTGCCAGCAGCTTAGCGCCGAAGAGGACTAGGGAGGATACGCAGTATTTT
>-|TRBJ2-1|TRBV7-2|few|15
CASRRQTSSYNEQFF
TGTGCCAGCAGGCGACAAACTAGCTCCTACAATGAGCAGTTCTTC
>-|TRBJ2-3|TRBV20-1|-|13
CSANGGPTDTQYF
TGCAGTGCTAACGGGGGGCCCACAGATACGCAGTATTTT
>TRBD1|TRBJ2-6|TRBV24-1|-|18
CATSDPGQGRSGANVLTF
TGTGCCACCAGTGATCCGGGACAGGGTCGCTCTGGGGCCAACGTCCTGACTTTC
>-|TRBJ2-4|TRBV2|once|13
CASNRKGGNIQYF
TGTGCCAGCAATCGGAAGGGTGGGAACATTCAGTACTTC
>TRBD2|TRBJ2-1|TRBV20-1|-|15
CSARERTSGGYEQFF
TGCAGTGCTAGAGAGCGGACTAGCGGGGGTTATGAGCAGTTCTTC
>-|TRBJ2-1|TRBV6-1|-|18
CASSDPFRGSLGMYEQFF
TGTGCCAGCAGTGACCCATTCCGAGGTAGTTTGGGTATGTATGAGCAGTTCTTC
>-|TRBJ2-1|TRBV7-8|few|17
CASSLARAVASYNEQFF
TGTGCCAGCAGCTTAGCCAGGGCAGTGGCTTCCTACAATGAGCAGTTCTTC
>TRBD2|TRBJ2-7|TRBV20-1|few|15
CSARDLSGSDYEQYF
TGCAGTGCTAGAGATCTGAGCGGGAGTGACTACGAGCAGTACTTC
>-|TRBJ2-1|TRBV21-1|few|17
CASSNEPGAGGIGEQFF
TGTGCCAGCAGCAACGAGCCCGGAGCGGGGGGGATAGGTGAGCAGTTCTTC
>-|TRBJ2-7|TRBV2|few|13
CTSSEIPSYEQYF
TGTACCAGCAGTGAAATACCTTCCTACGAGCAGTACTTC
>-|TRBJ2-1|TRBV20-1|-|11
CSAIRNNEQFF
TGCAGTGCTATTAGGAACAATGAGCAGTTCTTC
>TRBD1|TRBJ2-1|TRBV9|few|15
CASSTQGNPYNEQFF
TGTGCCAGCAGCACACAGGGGAACCCCTACAATGAGCAGTTCTTC
>-|TRBJ1-1|TRBV5-1|-|15
CASIEGDMGNTEAFF
TGCGCCAGCATCGAAGGGGATATGGGGAACACTGAAGCTTTCTTT
>-|TRBJ1-2|TRBV12-5|-|14
CASGPGQELYGYTF
TGTGCTAGTGGTCCGGGCCAGGAGCTCTATGGCTACACCTTC
>TRBD1|TRBJ1-2|TRBV27|few|17
CASTSYAGGPRKDGYTF
TGTGCCAGCACTAGTTATGCAGGGGGCCCTCGGAAGGATGGCTACACCTTC
>TRBD2|TRBJ2-3|TRBV12-3/TRBV12-4|-|15
CASRPLAGPTDTQYF
TGTGCCAGCAGGCCCCTAGCGGGGCCTACAGATACGCAGTATTTT
>-|TRBJ2-7|TRBV5-4|-|15
CASSFWRVGISEQYF
TGTGCCAGCAGCTTTTGGAGGGTAGGGATTAGCGAGCAGTACTTC
>TRBD2|TRBJ2-3|TRBV5-1|-|16
CASSLVAGGFLDTQYF
TGCGCCAGCAGCTTGGTCGCGGGAGGATTCTTAGATACGCAGTATTTT
>TRBD1|TRBJ1-4|TRBV4-3|-|15
CASSQRQGGNEKLFF
TGCGCCAGCAGCCAGAGACAGGGCGGTAATGAAAAACTGTTTTTT
>TRBD1|TRBJ1-1|TRBV7-8|-|16
CASSLMFGQGYTEAFF
TGTGCCAGCAGCTTAATGTTTGGACAGGGGTACACTGAAGCTTTCTTT
>TRBD1|TRBJ2-2|TRBV29-1|few|14
CSVRTGGNTGELFF
TGCAGCGTTCGGACAGGGGGCAACACCGGGGAGCTGTTTTTT
>-|TRBJ1-4|TRBV7-8|-|16
CASSLVYGAAVEKLFF
TGTGCCAGCAGCTTAGTATACGGGGCCGCGGTCGAAAAACTGTTTTTT
>-|TRBJ2-3|TRBV5-1|-|13
CASSSGPADTQYF
TGCGCCAGCAGCTCGGGTCCTGCGGATACGCAGTATTTT
>TRBD1|TRBJ1-2|TRBV5-1|-|13
CASRIGTENGCTF
TGCGCCAGCAGAATCGGGACAGAAAATGGCTGCACCTTC
>TRBD1|TRBJ1-2|TRBV5-1|-|16
CASSLEGTGKGYGYTF
TGCGCCAGCAGCTTGGAAGGGACAGGGAAGGGATATGGCTACACCTTC
>TRBD2|TRBJ2-1|TRBV10-3|-|13
CAISGGAHNEQFF
TGTGCCATAAGCGGGGGGGCCCACAATGAGCAGTTCTTC
>-|TRBJ2-1|TRBV29-1|few|13
CSVDRVLYNEQFF
TGCAGCGTTGACAGGGTTCTCTACAATGAGCAGTTCTTC
>TRBD1|TRBJ2-1|TRBV29-1|few|13
CSGDAGGLNEQFF
TGCAGCGGAGACGCAGGGGGCTTGAATGAGCAGTTCTTC
>TRBD1|TRBJ2-3|TRBV7-2|-|13
CASSIQGRDTQYF
TGTGCCAGCAGCATACAGGGGCGAGATACGCAGTATTTT
>-|TRBJ2-2|TRBV14|many|14
CASSQKENTGELFF
TGTGCCAGCAGCCAGAAAGAGAACACCGGGGAGCTGTTTTTT
>-|TRBJ2-7|TRBV5-1|-|14
CAIHPRCNSYEQYF
TGCGCCATCCATCCCAGGTGCAACTCCTACGAGCAGTACTTC
>-|TRBJ2-5|TRBV29-1|few|15
CSVDKGREYQETQYF
TGCAGCGTTGATAAGGGACGAGAGTACCAAGAGACCCAGTACTTC
>-|TRBJ1-2|TRBV12-3/TRBV12-4|few|14
CASSLQGSYYGYTF
TGTGCCAGCAGTCTACAGGGCAGCTATTATGGCTACACCTTC
>-|TRBJ1-1|TRBV15|few|14
CATSRDRQGGEAFF
TGTGCCACCAGCAGAGATAGGCAGGGAGGTGAAGCTTTCTTT
>-|TRBJ1-2|TRBV7-3|-|9
CASREGYTF
TGTGCCAGCAGGGAGGGCTACACCTTC
>-|TRBJ2-7|TRBV5-1|few|13
CASSDGSQYEQYF
TGCGCCAGCAGCGATGGCTCGCAGTACGAGCAGTACTTC
>-|TRBJ2-1|TRBV11-2|few|18
CASSFTVGSASVYNEQFF
TGTGCCAGCAGCTTCACAGTCGGGAGCGCGAGCGTTTACAATGAGCAGTTCTTC
>-|TRBJ2-3|TRBV7-6|few|14
CASSPWGQEDTQYF
TGTGCCAGCAGCCCCTGGGGGCAGGAAGATACGCAGTATTTT
>TRBD1|TRBJ2-6|TRBV28|few|17
CASSSPVDRAGANVLTF
TGTGCCAGCAGTTCTCCGGTTGACAGGGCTGGGGCCAACGTCCTGACTTTC
>-|TRBJ2-1|TRBV7-2|-|15
CASSLFGGSYNEQFF
TGTGCCAGCAGCTTATTCGGGGGCTCCTACAATGAGCAGTTCTTC
>TRBD2|TRBJ2-5|TRBV20-1|many|17
CSARIGLAGGPGETQYF
TGCAGTGCTAGGATCGGACTAGCGGGGGGGCCGGGAGAGACCCAGTACTTC
>TRBD2|TRBJ2-5|TRBV5-6|few|15
CASSLDTSGAETQYF
TGTGCCAGCAGCTTGGATACTAGCGGGGCGGAGACCCAGTACTTC
>-|TRBJ2-1|TRBV6-6|-|16
CASGETSGSSYNEQFF
TGTGCCAGCGGGGAAACAAGCGGAAGCTCCTACAATGAGCAGTTCTTC
>TRBD1|TRBJ2-7|TRBV6-2/TRBV6-3|few|14
CASSKGQGPYEQYF
TGTGCCAGCAGCAAGGGACAGGGCCCCTACGAGCAGTACTTC